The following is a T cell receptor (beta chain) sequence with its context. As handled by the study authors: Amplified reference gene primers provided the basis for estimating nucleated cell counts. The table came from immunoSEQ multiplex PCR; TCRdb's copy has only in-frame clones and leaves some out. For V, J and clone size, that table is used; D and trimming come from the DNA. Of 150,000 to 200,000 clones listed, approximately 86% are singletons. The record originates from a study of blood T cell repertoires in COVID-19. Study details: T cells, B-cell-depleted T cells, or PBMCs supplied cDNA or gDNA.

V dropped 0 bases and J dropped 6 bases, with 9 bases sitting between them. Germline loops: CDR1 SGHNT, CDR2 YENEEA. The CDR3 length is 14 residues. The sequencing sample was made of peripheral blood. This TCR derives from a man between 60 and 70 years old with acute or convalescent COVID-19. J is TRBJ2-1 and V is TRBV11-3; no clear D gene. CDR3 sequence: CASSLDEEGNEQFF. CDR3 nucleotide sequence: TGTGCCAGCAGCTTAGATGAGGAAGGCAATGAGCAGTTCTTC.